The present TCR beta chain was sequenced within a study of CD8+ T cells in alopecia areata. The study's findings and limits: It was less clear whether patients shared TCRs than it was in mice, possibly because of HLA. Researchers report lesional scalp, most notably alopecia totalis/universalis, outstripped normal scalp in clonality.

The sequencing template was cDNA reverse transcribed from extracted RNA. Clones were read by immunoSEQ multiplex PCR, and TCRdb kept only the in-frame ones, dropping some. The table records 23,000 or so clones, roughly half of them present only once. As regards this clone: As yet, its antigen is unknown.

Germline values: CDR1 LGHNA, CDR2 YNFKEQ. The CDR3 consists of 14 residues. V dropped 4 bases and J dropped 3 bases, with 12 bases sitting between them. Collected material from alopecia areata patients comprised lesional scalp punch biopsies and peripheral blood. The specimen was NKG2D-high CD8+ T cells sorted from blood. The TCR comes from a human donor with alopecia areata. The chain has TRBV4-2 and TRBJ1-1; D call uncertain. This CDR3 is CASSPRAGDTEAFF. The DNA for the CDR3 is TGTGCCAGCAGCCCCCGGGCCGGTGACACTGAAGCTTTCTTT.